This TCR beta chain was recorded in a study of cytomegalovirus exposure and HLA in healthy donors. Study-wide findings and caveats: Common viral pathogens seemed to be connected with several of the most significant clusters, according to a later analysis.

After removal of 3 bases from V and 4 bases from J, the junction contained 8 bases not matched to a gene. The CDR3 extends over 17 amino acids. Per germline, CDR1 SGHNT and CDR2 YYREEE (reference sequence). The table lists this clone with a count of one. Its matching antigen is unknown. With 60 Vbeta and 13 Jbeta primers, the PCR was carried out. Using immunoSEQ multiplex PCR, the repertoire was profiled, and TCRdb retains in-frame clones only, with some absent. This table has about 110,000 clones, around three quarters appearing once. V and J are TRBV5-4 and TRBJ2-1; 12 positions match TRBD2. The TCR comes from a male donor in good health and CMV-seronegative. The sample was PBMCs. The CDR3 region is CASSSLAGGRAYNEQFF. The CDR3 nucleotides read TGTGCCAGCAGCTCTCTAGCGGGAGGGAGGGCGTACAATGAGCAGTTCTTC. Supplemented by reference TRBV5-4 and TRBJ2-1, the full variable domain reads ETGVTQSPTHLIKTRGQQVTLRCSSQSGHNTVSWYQQALGQGPQFIFQYYREEENGRGNFPPRFSGLQFPNYSSELNVNALELDDSALYLCASSSLAGGRAYNEQFFGPGTRLTVL.